These T cell receptor beta chains were read from a single sample in a study of cytomegalovirus exposure and HLA in healthy donors. Some clones are missing from TCRdb's copy, which holds only in-frame ones; the method was immunoSEQ multiplex PCR. The repertoire consists of 170,000 or so clones, with 70% to 85% occurring once and the leading ten covering 1.4% to 1.5%. Sequencing was carried out using PBMCs. These receptor sequences come from a woman aged 25 to 39 in good health and CMV-seropositive. CDR3s include the opening cysteine and the closing phenylalanine or tryptophan. A D gene is named only where the DNA matches it firmly. Size values are once, few and many counts, or a class for expanded clones, and some rows have none.

CDR3nt: TGTGCCTGTCAGGGGGGCACTAATGAAAAACTGTTTTTT; CDR3aa: CACQGGTNEKLFF; j_gene: TRBJ1-4; d_gene: TRBD1; abundance: -; v_gene: TRBV30
CDR3nt: TGTGCCAGCTCACCCTCAACAGGGGGGGCCTCTGGGGCCAACGTCCTGACTTTC; CDR3aa: CASSPSTGGASGANVLTF; j_gene: TRBJ2-6; d_gene: -; abundance: -; v_gene: TRBV18
CDR3nt: TGTGCCAGCAGTTTAGCGCCGGGATCCCTGTCCTACGAGCAGTACTTC; CDR3aa: CASSLAPGSLSYEQYF; j_gene: TRBJ2-7; d_gene: -; abundance: few; v_gene: TRBV28
CDR3nt: TGTGCCAGCAGCTTCGGGACTAGCGAGGCCGAGCAGTTCTTC; CDR3aa: CASSFGTSEAEQFF; j_gene: TRBJ2-1; d_gene: TRBD2; abundance: -; v_gene: TRBV7-9
CDR3nt: TGCGCCAGCAGCCAAGAGAGGCAGGGGGCTGGCGGGGAGCTGTTTTTT; CDR3aa: CASSQERQGAGGELFF; j_gene: TRBJ2-2; d_gene: TRBD1; abundance: -; v_gene: TRBV4-3
CDR3nt: TGTGCCTTCTCCGGTGGGGCGGCCCATCAGCCCCAGCATTTT; CDR3aa: CAFSGGAAHQPQHF; j_gene: TRBJ1-5; d_gene: -; abundance: -; v_gene: TRBV30
CDR3nt: TGCAGCGTTGAACGTAGTCAGGGCGGTGAGCAGTTCTTC; CDR3aa: CSVERSQGGEQFF; j_gene: TRBJ2-1; d_gene: -; abundance: -; v_gene: TRBV29-1
CDR3nt: TGTGCCAGCACCCGACTAGCCGACGAAGAGACCCAGTACTTC; CDR3aa: CASTRLADEETQYF; j_gene: TRBJ2-5; d_gene: TRBD2; abundance: -; v_gene: TRBV5-4
CDR3nt: TGTGCCAGCAGTTCGACAGGGCTAGCCAAAAACATTCAGTACTTC; CDR3aa: CASSSTGLAKNIQYF; j_gene: TRBJ2-4; d_gene: TRBD1; abundance: -; v_gene: TRBV27
CDR3nt: TGTGCCAGCAGCCAAGTAGAGGGTTACAATGAGCAGTTCTTC; CDR3aa: CASSQVEGYNEQFF; j_gene: TRBJ2-1; d_gene: -; abundance: -; v_gene: TRBV4-2
CDR3nt: TGTGCCAGTCGACAGGGGAACACTGAAGCTTTCTTT; CDR3aa: CASRQGNTEAFF; j_gene: TRBJ1-1; d_gene: TRBD1; abundance: -; v_gene: TRBV6-5
CDR3nt: TGTGCCAGCTCACCAACCGCAGGGGGCATAAACACTGAAGCTTTCTTT; CDR3aa: CASSPTAGGINTEAFF; j_gene: TRBJ1-1; d_gene: TRBD1; abundance: -; v_gene: TRBV18
CDR3nt: TGTGCCAGCAGCCAAGAGAGGCGGGGTTCCTACAATGAGCAGTTCTTC; CDR3aa: CASSQERRGSYNEQFF; j_gene: TRBJ2-1; d_gene: -; abundance: -; v_gene: TRBV14
CDR3nt: TGTGCCAGCAGCCCCGCGCGGGGAAATGCCTACGAGCAGTACTTC; CDR3aa: CASSPARGNAYEQYF; j_gene: TRBJ2-7; d_gene: -; abundance: few; v_gene: TRBV28
CDR3nt: TGTGCCAGCAGCTCCACAGGGGACGGAAACACCATATATTTT; CDR3aa: CASSSTGDGNTIYF; j_gene: TRBJ1-3; d_gene: TRBD1; abundance: -; v_gene: TRBV9
CDR3nt: TGTGCCAGCAGTATCTCCGGGACAGTAAACCCAGATACGCAGTATTTT; CDR3aa: CASSISGTVNPDTQYF; j_gene: TRBJ2-3; d_gene: TRBD1; abundance: -; v_gene: TRBV27
CDR3nt: TGCGCCAGCAGCTTGGCCCCGGGGACTACAAGCACCGGGGAGCTGTTTTTT; CDR3aa: CASSLAPGTTSTGELFF; j_gene: TRBJ2-2; d_gene: TRBD2; abundance: -; v_gene: TRBV5-1
CDR3nt: TGTGCCAGCAGTTACCGGACAGGGCGAAGTGGCTACACCTTC; CDR3aa: CASSYRTGRSGYTF; j_gene: TRBJ1-2; d_gene: TRBD1; abundance: -; v_gene: TRBV6-5
CDR3nt: TGTGCCAGCAGCTTGCAGTCCTACGAGCAGTACTTC; CDR3aa: CASSLQSYEQYF; j_gene: TRBJ2-7; d_gene: -; abundance: few; v_gene: TRBV5-5
CDR3nt: TGTGCCTGGAGTTTAGGGGATATGAACATTCAGTACTTC; CDR3aa: CAWSLGDMNIQYF; j_gene: TRBJ2-4; d_gene: -; abundance: -; v_gene: TRBV30
CDR3nt: TGTGCCAGCAGCTTACGGACTTCGGGGGGGGAGCTGTTTTTT; CDR3aa: CASSLRTSGGELFF; j_gene: TRBJ2-2; d_gene: -; abundance: -; v_gene: TRBV7-2
CDR3nt: TGCACCAGCAGCCAAGCGGCTAGGTCCTACAATGAGCAGTTCTTC; CDR3aa: CTSSQAARSYNEQFF; j_gene: TRBJ2-1; d_gene: -; abundance: -; v_gene: TRBV1
CDR3nt: TGTGCCAGCACCGACGCGGGGGGCTACACCTTC; CDR3aa: CASTDAGGYTF; j_gene: TRBJ1-2; d_gene: -; abundance: -; v_gene: TRBV28
CDR3nt: TGCGCCAGCAGCCAAGAGGGGGGGGGCCACGAGCAGTACTTC; CDR3aa: CASSQEGGGHEQYF; j_gene: TRBJ2-7; d_gene: -; abundance: -; v_gene: TRBV4-1
CDR3nt: TGTGCCAGCAGCCGCGGACTAGCGGGGAAAGGTCCGTACTTC; CDR3aa: CASSRGLAGKGPYF; j_gene: TRBJ2-7; d_gene: TRBD2; abundance: -; v_gene: TRBV14
CDR3nt: TGTGCCAGCAGCTCCCGTTCCGTATACGAGCAGTACTTC; CDR3aa: CASSSRSVYEQYF; j_gene: TRBJ2-7; d_gene: -; abundance: -; v_gene: TRBV13
CDR3nt: TGTGCCAGCAGTGAAGGAGGGTCCCTATACAATGAGCAGTTCTTC; CDR3aa: CASSEGGSLYNEQFF; j_gene: TRBJ2-1; d_gene: -; abundance: once; v_gene: TRBV2
CDR3nt: TGTGCCAGCAGCCTCCAGGCAGGGATCTACGAGCAGTACTTC; CDR3aa: CASSLQAGIYEQYF; j_gene: TRBJ2-7; d_gene: -; abundance: -; v_gene: TRBV7-8
CDR3nt: TGCGCCAGCAGCCAAGATCCCAGCGGGAAGGGCTATGGCTACACCTTC; CDR3aa: CASSQDPSGKGYGYTF; j_gene: TRBJ1-2; d_gene: -; abundance: -; v_gene: TRBV4-1
CDR3nt: TGTGCCAGCAAAGCCCCGGGAGGAGAGACCCAGTACTTC; CDR3aa: CASKAPGGETQYF; j_gene: TRBJ2-5; d_gene: TRBD2; abundance: -; v_gene: TRBV27
CDR3nt: TGTGCCAGCAGTACAGACGGACTAGCGGTTTACAATGAGCAGTTCTTC; CDR3aa: CASSTDGLAVYNEQFF; j_gene: TRBJ2-1; d_gene: TRBD2; abundance: -; v_gene: TRBV5-6
CDR3nt: TGTGCCAGTAGGAAGGGGCCTTACGTAAATGAAAAACTGTTTTTT; CDR3aa: CASRKGPYVNEKLFF; j_gene: TRBJ1-4; d_gene: -; abundance: -; v_gene: TRBV19
CDR3nt: TGTGCCAGTAGTAGCCGTCCCGGAGCAATATACTCTGGAAACACCATATATTTT; CDR3aa: CASSSRPGAIYSGNTIYF; j_gene: TRBJ1-3; d_gene: -; abundance: once; v_gene: TRBV19